This T cell receptor beta chain was sequenced in a study of PD-1 blockade in classical Hodgkin lymphoma (dated by TCRdb to about 2020). Regarding the study in general: Nivolumab dosing was 3 mg/kg intravenously every 2 weeks, continuing until either disease progression or unacceptable toxicity. The study used TCR beta sequencing and CyTOF to define a peripheral blood immune signature of response to PD-1 blockade in classical Hodgkin lymphoma.

In light of the paper, this sample's time point label describes: cycle 2 day 1 (C2D1) of nivolumab. Every trial patient had relapsed after autologous stem cell transplantation, and cohorts A, B and C differed in prior brentuximab vedotin exposure. The trial cohort included 45 to 65 patients with relapsed/refractory classical Hodgkin lymphoma, and each patient had a best overall response of complete response, partial response or progressive disease. In the multi-cohort phase II CheckMate 205 trial, trial patients received single-agent nivolumab. An independent review committee assessed best overall response using the 2007 International Working Group response criteria. Trial PBMCs were obtained immediately prior to nivolumab initiation (C1D1) and on therapy at cycle 2 day 1 and cycle 4 day 1. Peripheral blood was collected in 8 mL Vacutainer Cell Preparation Tubes, from which PBMCs were isolated by centrifugation and then cryopreserved.

Genomic DNA was extracted with the Qiagen DNeasy kit from unsorted PBMCs and from negatively selected CD4+ and CD8+ fractions. Amplification of TCR beta CDR3 regions was done by immunoSEQ multiplex PCR with primers that anneal to V and J segments. A synthetic immune receptor repertoire was used to minimize amplification bias, and any residual bias was removed computationally once sequencing was done. Per the source publication's procedure: Custom Python scripts were used to quantify repertoire diversity as the Shannon entropy index. The unsorted, CD4+ and CD8+ repertoires were each analyzed separately, with the exception of combined analyses, where CD4+ and CD8+ sequences were merged in silico. A clone was considered expanded if an increase in frequency of at least 2-fold after treatment relative to C1D1 was found, and a pseudocount of 0.5 was applied to clones undetected at baseline. Singleton clones were defined as clones with 0 or 1 copy at C1D1, and non-singleton clones were defined as clones with 2 or more copies. Clones expanded in unsorted samples were labelled as CD4+, CD8+ or unknown by matching protein sequences in sorted samples from the same patient. Wilcoxon tests on paired samples were used to test changes in diversity from C1D1 to C4D1. In TCRdb, the immuneACCESS table is reduced to in-frame sequences with V and J assigned. These tables do not hold every clone; where another copy was compared, an unresolved V gene accounts for under half, and the others remain unexplained. V and J calls and clone size are given by that table; D and trimming were obtained from the DNA. The table for this sample lists more than 90,000 clones; 81% of them were counted only once. The ten most abundant clones make up 15% to 20% of the sample.

The V end loses 3 bases and the J end loses 3 bases, and a stretch of 11 bases separates them. CDR1 and CDR2 (LNHDA, SQIVND) derive from the germline V gene (reference sequence). Including cysteine and phenylalanine, the CDR3 has 14 amino acids. Only the CDR3 DNA is retained, 42 bases long and in frame from the first base. With regard to this clone: This clone's antigen is unknown. No much larger clonotype is one base removed from it; base qualities were not supplied.

The study at large found these results: Among trial patients, those achieving complete response had baseline diversity similar to that of newly diagnosed patients, while diversity was significantly lower in partial responders and progressors. Patients starting nivolumab less than 1 year after ASCT had lower diversity and were excluded from later analyses to avoid confounding by immune reconstitution. The study was limited to a single clinical trial cohort, and causes of repertoire differences, possibly disease activity or prior therapy, remained undefined. Newly diagnosed patients were reported to have lower baseline TCR diversity than healthy donors, and relapsed/refractory patients were reported to have lower baseline TCR diversity still. A significant rise by C4D1 was seen in CD4+ but not CD8+ TCR diversity (p=0.0027 vs p=0.16), with the rise being most apparent in complete responders (p=0.02).

The sequence was collected from a human donor with classical Hodgkin lymphoma. The sample was peripheral blood mononuclear cells (PBMCs), taken before the second cycle of nivolumab. Recombination joined TRBV19 with TRBJ1-2; a tentative D match to TRBD1 spans 5 bases. The DNA sequence follows: TGTGCCAGTAGTATTACGGGGGTCGACTATGGCTACACCTTC. It specifies CASSITGVDYGYTF.